The rows below give T cell receptor beta chains drawn from one sample of a study of T cell responses to AZD1222 COVID-19 vaccine. Sequencing was performed with immunoSEQ multiplex PCR; in TCRdb, only in-frame clones are kept and a portion is missing. The data hold over 120,000 clones, with more than 85% observed a single time. The specimen was peripheral blood, collected on day 0 of AZD1222 vaccination. The source of these receptors is an adult in good health. CDR3s leave out the opening cysteine and the closing phenylalanine or tryptophan.

>17|TRBV7-3|TRBJ2-3
ASSLGTSGRSYSTDTQY
>12|TRBV5-6|TRBJ2-7
ASSFRRASLEQY
>13|TRBV6-5|TRBJ2-7
ASSYSIRQVDEQY
>14|TRBV6-6|TRBJ1-5
ASSSPWTRPEQPQH
>9|TRBV12-3/TRBV12-4|TRBJ2-1
ASTDYAEQF
>15|TRBV5-1|TRBJ1-1
ASSQLLGLLMNTEAF
>10|TRBV28|TRBJ2-2
ASSLRELGLF
>16|TRBV7-8|TRBJ1-5
ATLVSGGGLNSNQPQH
>14|TRBV19|TRBJ2-1
ASRGTPSSSYNEQF
>13|TRBV6-2/TRBV6-3|TRBJ2-3
ASSRSGRSTDTQY
>11|TRBV6-6|TRBJ1-5
ATHRDSNQPQH
>12|TRBV2|TRBJ1-2
ATGEIGGPYGYT
>11|TRBV10-1|TRBJ2-7
ASSSDGSYEQY
>13|TRBV7-2|TRBJ1-1
ASSLVPGAGTEAF
>12|TRBV7-3|TRBJ1-4
ASSRFGGDEKLF
>12|TRBV7-2|TRBJ1-5
ASSPSGGNQPQH
>13|TRBV10-3|TRBJ2-7
AISGTGGSSYEQY
>12|TRBV6-2/TRBV6-3|TRBJ2-7
ASSYGAGSSEQY
>13|TRBV5-4|TRBJ2-5
ASSLAGRATETQY
>11|TRBV11-2|TRBJ2-4
ASSPSGTNIQY
>15|TRBV10-3|TRBJ1-5
AISSGTGGRGHQPQH
>13|TRBV28|TRBJ2-1
ASSPRTSGYNEQF
>13|TRBV6-5|TRBJ1-1
ASSSDRASNTEAF
>11|TRBV12-5|TRBJ1-1
ATASGRNTEAF
>12|TRBV2|TRBJ1-5
ASSKGGKQQPQH
>15|TRBV6-1|TRBJ1-3
ASSEAWTARSGNTIY
>15|TRBV18|TRBJ2-7
ASSPIRDQGGAYEQY
>13|TRBV7-2|TRBJ2-7
ASTLGGRAGYEQY
>13|TRBV10-3|TRBJ2-2
AISAARTATGELF
>15|TRBV19|TRBJ1-4
ASSGSQGAHPSEKLF
>13|TRBV7-2|TRBJ1-4
ASSLSGIVTEKLF
>14|TRBV2|TRBJ2-1
ASSSSLAGAYNEQF
>13|TRBV18|TRBJ2-1
ASSAAGGPQNEQF
>14|TRBV2|TRBJ2-2
ASSEEAGINTGELF
>14|TRBV5-1|TRBJ2-5
ASSLGREMMGETQY
>9|TRBV12-3/TRBV12-4|TRBJ2-3
ASSFADTQY
>13|TRBV19|TRBJ1-3
ATSRQTGSGNTIY
>14|TRBV19|TRBJ2-7
ASTPGGGSGSYEQY
>13|TRBV7-7|TRBJ2-1
ASSLGSTVYNEQF
>12|TRBV19|TRBJ2-7
ASSFSAGASEQY
>15|TRBV19|TRBJ2-6
ASSLGQGLSGANVLT
>13|TRBV11-3|TRBJ2-5
ASSPGLAAQETQY
>11|TRBV20-1|TRBJ2-7
SASQLQGFEQY
>13|TRBV2|TRBJ1-4
ASSGRTVGDEKLF
>13|TRBV11-3|TRBJ2-1
ASSSGASSYNEQF
>12|TRBV6-2/TRBV6-3|TRBJ2-7
ASSYTSGPYEQY